These 27 T cell receptor beta chains share one sample of origin, sequenced in a study of Graves' ophthalmopathy and Graves' hyperthyroidism. Amplifying from RNA transcripts, the study obtained TCR beta CDR3 regions. HTBI-primed RT-PCR formed the first round, and a multiplex PCR formed the second. TCRdb fed the multiplex PCR reads into MiXCR, producing one record per CDR3 protein. This sample yields almost 400,000 distinct CDR3 sequences, of which around 20% are seen a single time; roughly 1.5% belongs to the top ten. Specimen: peripheral blood. These receptors were taken from a young woman with Graves' ophthalmopathy.

The table lists this clonotype with many counts. V usage is TRBV30 and J usage is TRBJ2-7, with 10 nucleotides matching TRBD2. From germline, CDR1 is GTSNPN and CDR2 SVGIG (reference sequence). The CDR3 has 13 amino acids. Germline trimming cut 4 bases from V and 2 bases from J; bases unmatched to any gene: 2. CDR3 DNA: TGTGCCTGGACAGGACTAGCGGCCTACGAGCAGTACTTC. Protein product: CAWTGLAAYEQYF.

V gene TRBV7-2 combines with J gene TRBJ2-5; the D is unclear. The V gene's germline CDR1 is SGHTA and CDR2 FQGNSA. The CDR3 totals 14 residues. V dropped 0 bases and J dropped 3 bases, with 8 bases sitting between them. This CDR3 is CASSLALSKETQYF. For the CDR3, the DNA is TGTGCCAGCAGCTTAGCTCTTAGCAAAGAGACCCAGTACTTC.

In this sample, this clonotype turned up many times. A junction end diverges from the germline sequence, so it may reflect a read error. V gene TRBV24-1 combines with J gene TRBJ1-1, with D hard to call. The CDR3 length is 12 residues. Germline values: CDR1 KGHDR, CDR2 SFDVKD. CDR3 DNA: TGTGCCACCAGTGATGGTACCTTTGACGCGCTCTTT. This translates into CATSDGTFDALF.

This clonotype has at least ten counts. V gene TRBV6-2 or TRBV6-3 combines with J gene TRBJ2-2, with D perhaps matching TRBD2 (5 bases). CDR3 length: 15 residues. Germline V gene sequence: CDR1 MNHEY, CDR2 SVGEGT. V gave up 6 bases and J gave up 6 bases, with 17 bases separating them. CDR3: CASSPTSSGAGELFF. CDR3 coding DNA: TGTGCCAGCAGCCCAACTTCCTCCGGGGCCGGGGAGCTGTTTTTT.

Many counts were recorded for this clonotype. The J gene is TRBJ1-2, the V gene TRBV28; 9 bases map to TRBD1. The trim removed 3 bases at V and 4 bases at J, leaving 6 bases unmatched. Germline CDR1 and CDR2: MDHEN and SYDVKM. CDR3 length: 15 residues. The CDR3 DNA reads TGTGCCAGCAGTTTTAGGGACAGGGATTTCTATGGCTACACCTTC. It specifies CASSFRDRDFYGYTF.

This clonotype was detected many times. The chain links TRBV28 to TRBJ1-5; D remains ambiguous. Trimming shortened V by 8 bases and J by 1 base, and 18 bases separated the two germline ends. The CDR3 length is 16 residues. Germline CDR1 MDHEN, CDR2 SYDVKM. The chain's CDR3 is CASAAGGVVSNQPQHF. CDR3 coding DNA: TGTGCCAGCGCGGCTGGCGGGGTAGTAAGCAATCAGCCCCAGCATTTT.

To note about this clonotype: At one end the junction does not follow the germline gene, possibly because of a read error. V and J are TRBV28 and TRBJ1-1, with D maybe TRBD1 (5 bases). The CDR3 length is 14 residues. Germline V gene data show CDR1 as MDHEN and CDR2 as SYDVKM. CDR3 protein: CASSFDRYGTEASF. CDR3 nucleotide sequence: TGTGCCAGCAGCTTCGACAGATACGGCACTGAAGCTTCGTTT.

This clonotype has a count of ten or more. The chain is built from TRBV28 and TRBJ1-5; D ambiguous. Germline loops: CDR1 MDHEN, CDR2 SYDVKM. The CDR3 sequence is 14 residues long. Trimming removed 5 bases at V and 3 bases at J, with 11 bases between. CDR3 amino acids: CASSQDPINQPQHF. In DNA, the CDR3 is TGTGCCAGCAGTCAAGACCCCATCAATCAGCCCCAGCATTTT.

J is TRBJ1-2 and V is TRBV28; perhaps TRBD1 as D (5 bases). V was trimmed by 6 bases and J by 0 bases, leaving 8 bases between them. Per the germline V gene, CDR1 is MDHEN and CDR2 is SYDVKM. This CDR3 comprises 13 residues. The CDR3 reads CASRWGSNYGYTF. CDR3 sequence (DNA): TGTGCCAGCAGGTGGGGGTCTAACTATGGCTACACCTTC.

This clonotype was recorded at least ten times. The genes are TRBV6-2 or TRBV6-3 and TRBJ1-1; 7 nucleotides line up with TRBD1. Trimming at V came to 7 bases and at J to 2 bases, leaving 13 bases not matched to a gene. The V gene's germline CDR1 is MNHEY and CDR2 SVGEGT. There are 16 residues in the CDR3. DNA for the CDR3: TGTGCCAGCACCGATACAGGGGTTGTAAGCAACACTGAAGCTTTCTTT. This translates into CASTDTGVVSNTEAFF.

This clonotype was seen at least ten times. The chain carries TRBV30 and TRBJ1-6; D gene uncertain. Germline loops: CDR1 GTSNPN, CDR2 SVGIG (reference sequence). The CDR3 is 14 residues long. The V gene lost 3 bases and the J gene lost 8 bases, with 14 bases spanning the gap. CDR3: CAWRATRLDSPLHF. CDR3 bases: TGTGCCTGGAGAGCAACAAGACTGGATTCACCCCTCCACTTT.

Ten or more counts support this clonotype. The chain links TRBV11-2 to TRBJ2-5; D is uncertain. Germline CDR1 and CDR2: SGHAT and FQNNGV. V lost 5 bases to trimming and J lost 13 bases, with 14 bases between them. This CDR3 contains 11 residues. CDR3 sequence reads: CASSLRAALYF. For the CDR3, the DNA is TGTGCCAGCAGCCTACGGGCGGCCCTGTACTTC.

In this sample, this clonotype turned up many times. J is TRBJ1-5 and V is TRBV7-2; no definite D call. V was trimmed by 5 bases and J by 2 bases, leaving 13 bases between them. CDR1 is SGHTA, CDR2 FQGNSA, per germline. This CDR3 has 15 amino acids. CDR3 amino acids: CASSPTAIGNQPQHF. DNA of the CDR3: TGTGCCAGCAGCCCTACAGCCATAGGCAATCAGCCCCAGCATTTT.

The J gene is TRBJ2-7, the V gene TRBV6-5; 11 bases match TRBD2. The CDR3 covers 14 residues. Looked up from germline, CDR1 is MNHEY and CDR2 is SVGAGI. V dropped 5 bases and J dropped 2; count of bases not matched to a gene: 2. CDR3 in amino acids: CASSTSGSTYEQYF. CDR3 DNA sequence: TGTGCCAGCAGTACTAGCGGGAGTACCTACGAGCAGTACTTC.

This clonotype was counted at least ten times. The chain is built from TRBV6-2 or TRBV6-3 and TRBJ2-5; 12 nucleotides line up with TRBD2. Per the germline V gene, CDR1 is MNHEY and CDR2 is SVGEGT. CDR3 length equals 16 residues. The ends lost 2 bases at V and 3 bases at J; junction bases unmatched: 4. CDR3 bases: TGTGCCAGCAGTTACGGGACTAGCGGGCCCGAAGAGACCCAGTACTTC. Translated: CASSYGTSGPEETQYF.

This clonotype showed up many times. The chain's CDR3 is CASRDRKNTEAFF. CDR3 bases: TGTGCCAGCAGGGATCGGAAAAACACTGAAGCTTTCTTT. The chain couples TRBV28 to TRBJ1-1; D not resolved. V lost 6 bases to trimming and J lost 2 bases, with 10 bases between them. The CDR3 has 13 residues. Germline V gene data show CDR1 as MDHEN and CDR2 as SYDVKM.

This clonotype was detected ten times or more. The chain couples TRBV6-2 or TRBV6-3 to TRBJ2-7, with 7 bases that match TRBD2. CDR3 length equals 15 residues. J gave up 2 bases and V 6 bases, and 10 bases lay outside the gene matches. The V gene's germline CDR1 is MNHEY and CDR2 SVGEGT. For the CDR3, the DNA is TGTGCCAGCAGAACCCAACTAGCGTCGACCTACGAGCAGTACTTC. It translates to CASRTQLASTYEQYF.

Here the CDR3 reads CASSSGYTF. The CDR3 DNA follows: TGTGCCAGCAGCAGTGGCTACACCTTC. The V call is TRBV14, the J call TRBJ1-2; D unclear. The CDR3 covers 9 residues. V lost 5 bases to trimming and J lost 7 bases, with 2 bases between them. CDR1 SGHDN and CDR2 FVKESK come from the germline V gene.

This clonotype was counted ten times or more. Here the CDR3 omits its conserved ending phenylalanine or tryptophan, so a read error is the likely source. The chain is built from TRBV11-2 and TRBJ2-7; no firm D call. Trimming pared 4 bases from V and 6 bases from J, leaving 7 bases between. CDR1 is SGHAT and CDR2 is FQNNGV in the germline V gene. This CDR3 has 11 residues. DNA for the CDR3: TGTGCCAGCAGCTCCGGAACCGAGCAGTACCTC. Amino acids: CASSSGTEQYL.

This clonotype was counted many times. The rearrangement uses TRBV4-2 and TRBJ1-1, with D possibly being TRBD1 (5 bases). Trimming pared 4 bases from V and 6 bases from J, leaving 21 bases between. The CDR3 spans 16 residues. Germline values: CDR1 LGHNA, CDR2 YNFKEQ. The CDR3 spells CASSPTVGLWGPEAFF. CDR3 in DNA: TGTGCCAGCAGCCCGACCGTGGGACTTTGGGGACCTGAAGCTTTCTTT.

CDR3 protein: CASSEVAYQETQYF. The DNA of the CDR3 is TGTGCCAGCAGTGAAGTTGCGTACCAAGAGACCCAGTACTTC. This chain uses TRBV12-3 or TRBV12-4 with TRBJ2-5; D not certain. The CDR3 has 14 residues. Trimming removed 5 bases at V and 0 bases at J, with 10 bases between.

This clonotype was seen at least ten times. V and J are TRBV6-5 and TRBJ1-2, with D hard to call. This CDR3 contains 15 residues. Germline assignment: CDR1 MNHEY and CDR2 SVGAGI. Trimming took off 0 bases at V and 5 bases at J, with 13 bases between the two ends. For the CDR3, the DNA is TGTGCCAGCAGTTACTCGACGTCTCCGTCTTATGGCTACACCTTC. It codes for CASSYSTSPSYGYTF.

This sequence joins TRBV20-1 and TRBJ1-5, with D tentatively TRBD1 (6 bases). The germline V and J ends were trimmed by 3 bases and 3 bases, with 15 bases remaining between them. Germline lookup yields CDR1 DFQATT and CDR2 SNEGSKA (reference sequence). The CDR3 runs 15 residues. The CDR3 DNA sequence: TGCAGTGCTAGCCGAGGGGGATCGGCCAATCAGCCCCAGCATTTT. It yields the protein CSASRGGSANQPQHF.

This clonotype was detected many times. The rearrangement uses TRBV11-2 and TRBJ2-5, with 8 bases that match TRBD2. This CDR3 region has 16 residues. Germline V gives CDR1 SGHAT, CDR2 FQNNGV. V lost 4 bases to trimming and J lost 5 bases; unmatched junction nucleotides: 12. CDR3 protein: CASSYTGLEVGETQYF. DNA of the CDR3: TGTGCCAGCAGCTACACGGGACTAGAAGTTGGGGAGACCCAGTACTTC.

This rearrangement joins TRBV11-1 to TRBJ1-1; a possible D gene is TRBD1 (5 bases). Germline V gene sequence: CDR1 SGHAT, CDR2 FQDESV (reference sequence). The CDR3 is 15 amino acids. V lost 0 bases to trimming and J lost 1 base, with 9 bases between them. CDR3 loop: CASSLAGRANTEAFF. CDR3 nucleotide sequence: TGTGCCAGCAGCTTAGCGGGCAGGGCGAACACTGAAGCTTTCTTT.

This clonotype has at least ten counts. The V and J genes are TRBV27 and TRBJ1-1; possible D gene TRBD1, 5 bases. CDR1 and CDR2 (germline): MNHEY, SMNVEV (reference sequence). CDR3 length: 14 residues. The V end lost 7 bases, the J end lost 4 bases, and 16 bases lay between the germline ends. The CDR3: CASTQGERVTEAFF. The CDR3, as DNA: TGTGCCAGCACCCAGGGAGAGCGCGTCACTGAAGCTTTCTTT.

The chain uses TRBV6-2 or TRBV6-3 and TRBJ2-7; D is undetermined. Germline CDR1 and CDR2: MNHEY and SVGEGT. This CDR3 is built from 14 residues. Trimming pared 8 bases from V and 2 bases from J, leaving 16 bases between. The CDR3: CASVQVEATYEQYF. The CDR3 bases are TGTGCCAGCGTCCAAGTCGAGGCAACCTACGAGCAGTACTTC.